Each of the 14 T cell receptor beta chains below was sequenced from the same sample in a study of blood T cell repertoires in COVID-19. Profiled with immunoSEQ multiplex PCR; TCRdb holds only in-frame clones, not every one. The sample contains tens of thousands of clones, roughly nine tenths of which appear only once. The sequencing input was peripheral blood. These receptors were obtained from a woman in her forties with active or convalescent COVID-19.

Here the CDR3 DNA reads TGTGCCAGCAGTACCGGGATTCCCTTGGGGGAGCTGTTTTTT. Translation gives CASSTGIPLGELFF. The V gene is TRBV6-5, the J gene TRBJ2-2; possible D gene TRBD2, 5 bases. The CDR3 spans 14 residues. CDR1 MNHEY and CDR2 SVGAGI come from the germline V gene. Trimming left V 5 bases short and J 8 bases short, with 15 bases between.

The chain carries TRBV6-5 and TRBJ2-7, with D tentatively TRBD1 (5 bases). Germline CDR1 MNHEY, CDR2 SVGAGI. V shed 8 bases and J shed 2 bases, with 13 bases lying between them. The CDR3 has 13 residues. This CDR3 is CASWARATYEQYF. The CDR3 DNA is TGTGCCAGCTGGGCCAGGGCCACCTACGAGCAGTACTTC.

V gene TRBV28 combines with J gene TRBJ1-5, with TRBD1 matching 7 bases. The CDR3 runs to 14 residues. The germline V gene encodes CDR1 MDHEN and CDR2 SYDVKM. With 6 bases clipped from V and 5 bases from J, the junction kept 7 bases outside the gene matches. The CDR3 bases are TGTGCCAGCAGGTTAGACAGGGCTCATCAGCCCCAGCATTTT. Its protein is CASRLDRAHQPQHF. The full variable domain, its missing parts supplied by reference TRBV28 and TRBJ1-5, is DVKVTQSSRYLVKRTGEKVFLECVQDMDHENMFWYRQDPGLGLRLIYFSYDVKMKEKGDIPEGYSVSREKKERFSLILESASTNQTSMYLCASRLDRAHQPQHFGDGTRLSIL.

V gene TRBV7-3 combines with J gene TRBJ1-2; 7 nucleotides align to TRBD1. The J segment lost 4 bases and the V segment lost 6 bases, leaving 11 bases of the junction unmatched. In germline, CDR1 is SGHTA, CDR2 FQGTGA. The CDR3 length is 15 residues. The CDR3 protein is CASSLSGGPGYGYTF. DNA of the CDR3: TGTGCCAGCAGTTTATCAGGGGGGCCCGGCTATGGCTACACCTTC.

The CDR3 is CATAWGSANYGYTF. In nucleotides, the CDR3 is TGTGCCACCGCCTGGGGCTCTGCTAACTATGGCTACACCTTC. The genes are TRBV27 and TRBJ1-2; the D gene is possibly TRBD1 (5 bases). Germline CDR1 reads MNHEY; CDR2 reads SMNVEV (reference sequence). The CDR3 runs 14 residues. Trimming cost V 10 bases and J 0 bases, with 15 bases left between them.

This chain joins TRBV5-8 and TRBJ2-1; TRBD2 aligns across 10 bases. This CDR3 is built from 18 residues. CDR1 and CDR2 (germline): SGHTS, YDEGEE. V trimming: 0 bases; J trimming: 8 bases; junction bases outside the gene matches: 14. CDR3 region: CASSLVGTSGVVLHEQFF. The CDR3 DNA reads TGTGCCAGCAGCTTGGTTGGAACTAGCGGGGTTGTTCTCCATGAGCAGTTCTTC.

This clone was seen a single time. The V gene is TRBV27, the J gene TRBJ2-7; D is undetermined. The CDR3 totals 15 residues. Germline V lookup: CDR1 MNHEY, CDR2 SMNVEV (reference sequence). Deletions cut 3 bases from V and 5 bases from J, with 17 bases between. The CDR3 sequence is CASSFLAAQTHEQYF. The CDR3 DNA follows: TGTGCCAGCAGTTTCCTCGCCGCACAGACCCACGAGCAGTACTTC.

This clone was seen just once. The chain recombines TRBV5-4 with TRBJ2-1, with a possible D match to TRBD2 (6 bases). V was shortened by 4 bases and J by 9 bases, with 20 bases between the two germline ends. CDR1 is SGHNT and CDR2 is YYREEE in the germline V gene (reference sequence). The CDR3 extends over 15 amino acids. This CDR3 reads CASSPPGVPTGEQFF. In nucleotides, the CDR3 is TGTGCCAGCAGCCCACCGGGAGTCCCCACCGGTGAGCAGTTCTTC.

The genes are TRBV29-1 and TRBJ2-7, with D perhaps TRBD1 (7 bases). V shed 5 bases and J shed 6 bases, with 20 bases lying between them. The germline V gene has CDR1 SQVTM and CDR2 ANQGSEA. CDR3 size: 14 residues. DNA for the CDR3: TGCAGCGTTAAGAAGGGGCAGGGGGGAGGCGAGCAGTACTTC. It codes for CSVKKGQGGGEQYF.

This chain joins TRBV20-1 and TRBJ2-7; 7 bases map to TRBD2. This CDR3 region has 12 residues. V was pared by 3 bases and J by 7 bases, with 6 bases of the junction left unmatched. Germline CDR1 is DFQATT and CDR2 is SNEGSKA (reference sequence). The CDR3 region has the DNA TGCAGTGCTAGTATCGCAGCGGGAGAGCAGTACTTC. It translates to CSASIAAGEQYF.

V gene TRBV7-3 combines with J gene TRBJ1-2; D not resolved. Germline assignment: CDR1 SGHTA and CDR2 FQGTGA. This CDR3 comprises 13 residues. The V gene lost 4 bases and the J gene lost 3 bases, with 9 bases spanning the gap. The CDR3 protein is CASSSRGDYGYTF. In DNA form, the CDR3 reads TGTGCCAGCAGCTCCCGCGGGGACTATGGCTACACCTTC.

J is TRBJ2-7 and V is TRBV19; 8 bases align to TRBD1. The junction had 9 bases not matched to a gene; V was cut back by 5 bases and J by 3 bases. Germline V lookup: CDR1 LNHDA, CDR2 SQIVND (reference sequence). The CDR3 is made up of 15 amino acids. CDR3 residues: CASSPRQGTVYEQYF. For the CDR3, the DNA is TGTGCCAGTAGTCCCCGACAGGGGACGGTCTACGAGCAGTACTTC.

The rearrangement links TRBV24-1 to TRBJ2-2, with 10 bases that match TRBD2. Looked up from germline, CDR1 is KGHDR and CDR2 is SFDVKD. The CDR3 extends over 14 amino acids. J lost 9 bases, V lost 7 bases, and 7 bases had no gene match. CDR3 residues: CATSSGGVPRELFF. CDR3 nucleotide sequence: TGTGCCACCAGCAGCGGGGGGGTACCTAGGGAGCTGTTTTTT.

The chain employs TRBV11-2 and TRBJ2-1, with TRBD1 matching over 7 bases. The CDR3 length is 17 residues. V shed 5 bases and J 0 bases; nucleotides not matched to a gene: 10. The V gene's germline CDR1 is SGHAT and CDR2 FQNNGV. DNA for the CDR3: TGTGCCAGCAGCCCTGGACGAGGGGACAGCTCCTACAATGAGCAGTTCTTC. It yields the protein CASSPGRGDSSYNEQFF.